One and the same sample provided the 2 T cell receptor beta chains below, sequenced in a study of shared clonotypes between healthy human individuals (dated by TCRdb to the early 2020s). Libraries were built with the immunoSEQ multiplex PCR assay. TCRdb mirrors the immuneACCESS table, restricted to in-frame sequences. Some clones are absent from its copies; in checked studies, under half trace to an unresolved V gene, and the reason for the others is unknown. A total of 1.5 million to 2.5 million clones appear in this sample, about 95% of them only once. Of the sample, 0.95% to 1.5% falls within the top ten clones. CD8 naive samples were obtained by positive selection for CCR7 among CD45RO-negative cells, yielding a CD45RA+CCR7+ population from which TemRA cells were excluded. Input material: naive CD8+ T cells sorted from blood. The sample's cell subset or site label is to be understood as: CD45RA+CCR7+. The receptors come from a man aged 18 to 29 in good health.

The chain has TRBV7-9 and TRBJ2-1, with D hard to call. The CDR3 is made up of 13 amino acids. The V end lost 1 base, the J end lost 9 bases, and 10 bases lay between the germline ends. Looked up from germline, CDR1 is SEHNR and CDR2 is FQNEAQ (reference sequence). The CDR3 nucleotides are TGTGCCAGCAGCTTAGAACTCCCCGGTGAGCAGTTCTTC. Translating it yields CASSLELPGEQFF. The whole variable domain, remainder taken from reference TRBV7-9 and TRBJ2-1, is DTGVSQNPRHKITKRGQNVTFRCDPISEHNRLYWYRQTLGQGPEFLTYFQNEAQLEKSRLLSDRFSAERPKGSFSTLEIQRTEQGDSAMYLCASSLELPGEQFFGPGTRLTVL.

This sequence joins TRBV27 and TRBJ2-6; 8 bases align to TRBD1. The J segment lost 0 bases and the V segment lost 3 bases, leaving 4 bases of the junction unmatched. From germline, CDR1 is MNHEY and CDR2 SMNVEV (reference sequence). This CDR3 has 17 residues. The DNA for the CDR3 is TGTGCCAGCAGTTTGGGGACAGGATACTCTGGGGCCAACGTCCTGACTTTC. Its translation is CASSLGTGYSGANVLTF. Together with reference TRBV27 and TRBJ2-6, the CDR3 gives the full variable domain: EAQVTQNPRYLITVTGKKLTVTCSQNMNHEYMSWYRQDPGLGLRQIYYSMNVEVTDKGDVPEGYKVSRKEKRNFPLILESPSPNQTSLYFCASSLGTGYSGANVLTFGAGSRLTVL.